This T cell receptor beta chain was recovered during a study of cytomegalovirus exposure and HLA in healthy donors. Both 60 Vbeta primers and 13 Jbeta primers went into the PCR. Sequencing used immunoSEQ multiplex PCR; TCRdb keeps in-frame clones, though not all of them. Among around 150,000 clones, around 70% were seen once, and the ten largest hold approximately 2.1%. This CDR3 comprises 13 residues. Germline V gives CDR1 SGHNT, CDR2 YYREEE (reference sequence). V lost 0 bases and J 7 bases, leaving 10 bases between the germline ends. Sequenced input: PBMCs. V usage is TRBV5-4 and J usage is TRBJ1-2; possibly TRBD1 for D (5 bases). The TCR originated in a man aged 35-49 years in good health and CMV-seronegative. CDR3 DNA sequence: TGTGCCAGCAGCTTGGGACAGCACCTTGGCTACACCTTC. Its translation is CASSLGQHLGYTF.